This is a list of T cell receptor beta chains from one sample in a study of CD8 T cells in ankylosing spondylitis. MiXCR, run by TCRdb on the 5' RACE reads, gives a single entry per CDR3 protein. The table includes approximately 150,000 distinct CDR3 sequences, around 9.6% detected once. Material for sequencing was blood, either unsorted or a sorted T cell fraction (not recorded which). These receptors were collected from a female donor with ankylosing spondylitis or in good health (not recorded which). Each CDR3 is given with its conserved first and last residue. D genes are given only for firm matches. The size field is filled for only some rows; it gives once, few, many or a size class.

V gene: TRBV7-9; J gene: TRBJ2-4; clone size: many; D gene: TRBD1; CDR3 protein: CASAGRGKNIQYF; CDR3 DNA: TGTGCCAGCGCGGGCAGGGGGAAAAACATTCAGTACTTC
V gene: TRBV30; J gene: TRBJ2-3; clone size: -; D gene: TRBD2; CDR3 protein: CAWSYSGIADTQYF; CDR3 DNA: TGTGCCTGGAGCTATAGCGGGATTGCAGATACGCAGTATTTT
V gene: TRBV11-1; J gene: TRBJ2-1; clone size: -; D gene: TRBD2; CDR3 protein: CASSAISGTSGRVNEQFF; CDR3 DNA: TGTGCCAGCAGCGCCATCTCCGGGACTAGCGGGAGAGTTAATGAGCAGTTCTTC
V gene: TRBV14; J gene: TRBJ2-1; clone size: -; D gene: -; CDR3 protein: CASSPRRSGAYNEQFF; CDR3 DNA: TGTGCCAGCAGCCCCAGGCGCAGCGGTGCCTACAATGAGCAGTTCTTC
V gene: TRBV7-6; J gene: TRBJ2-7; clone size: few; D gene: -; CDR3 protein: CASSLYSGAYEQYF; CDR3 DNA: TGTGCCAGCAGCTTATATTCAGGGGCCTACGAGCAGTACTTC
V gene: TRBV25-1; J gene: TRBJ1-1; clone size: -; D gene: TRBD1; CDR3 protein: CASSKTGALPVTEAFF; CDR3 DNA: TGTGCCAGCAGTAAGACAGGGGCCTTACCCGTGACTGAAGCTTTCTTT
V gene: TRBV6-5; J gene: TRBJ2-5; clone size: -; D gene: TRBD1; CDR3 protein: CASSYRDRGHQETQYF; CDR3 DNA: TGTGCCAGCAGTTACCGGGACAGGGGTCACCAAGAGACCCAGTACTTC
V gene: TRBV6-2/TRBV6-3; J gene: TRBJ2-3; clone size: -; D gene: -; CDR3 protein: CASRPLTDTEDTQYF; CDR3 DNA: TGTGCCAGCAGGCCCCTTACTGATACAGAGGATACGCAGTATTTT
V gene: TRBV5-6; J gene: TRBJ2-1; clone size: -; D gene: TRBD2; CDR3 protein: CASSPRLAGVANEQFF; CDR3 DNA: TGTGCCAGCAGCCCCAGACTAGCGGGAGTGGCAAATGAGCAGTTCTTC
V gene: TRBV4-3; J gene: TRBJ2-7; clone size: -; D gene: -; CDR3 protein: CASSQDTGSYEQYF; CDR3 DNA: TGCGCCAGCAGCCAGGACACCGGCTCCTACGAGCAGTACTTC
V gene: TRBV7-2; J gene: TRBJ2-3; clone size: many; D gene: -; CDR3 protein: CASRALVSTQYF; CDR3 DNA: TGTGCCAGCAGGGCCCTAGTGAGTACGCAGTATTTT
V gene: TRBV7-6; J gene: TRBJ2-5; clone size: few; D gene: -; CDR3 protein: CASSLEWYQETQYF; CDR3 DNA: TGTGCCAGCAGCTTAGAATGGTACCAAGAGACCCAGTACTTC
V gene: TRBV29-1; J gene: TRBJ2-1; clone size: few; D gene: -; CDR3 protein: CSVEQEAAYNEQFF; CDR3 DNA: TGCAGCGTTGAACAGGAGGCGGCCTACAATGAGCAGTTCTTC
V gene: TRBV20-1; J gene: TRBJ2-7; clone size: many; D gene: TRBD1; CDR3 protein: CSANRDSQIYEQYF; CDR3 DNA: TGCAGTGCTAACAGGGACAGTCAGATCTACGAGCAGTACTTC
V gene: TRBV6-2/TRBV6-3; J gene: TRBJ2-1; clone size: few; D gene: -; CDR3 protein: CASTFLPQSYNEQFF; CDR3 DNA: TGTGCCAGCACGTTTCTACCCCAATCCTACAATGAGCAGTTCTTC
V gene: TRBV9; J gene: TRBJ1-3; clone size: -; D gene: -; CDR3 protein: CASSGGSGNTIYF; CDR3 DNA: TGTGCCAGCAGCGGGGGCTCTGGAAACACCATATATTTT
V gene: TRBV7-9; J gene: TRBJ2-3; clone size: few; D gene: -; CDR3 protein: CASSVYTDTQYF; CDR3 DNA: TGTGCCAGCAGCGTATACACAGATACGCAGTATTTT
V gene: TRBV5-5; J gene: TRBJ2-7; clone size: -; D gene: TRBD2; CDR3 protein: CASSAYSTSGYEQYF; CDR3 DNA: TGTGCCAGCAGCGCCTACTCGACTAGCGGCTACGAGCAGTACTTC
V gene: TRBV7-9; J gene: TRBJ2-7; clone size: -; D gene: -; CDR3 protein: CASSLASGQTYEQYF; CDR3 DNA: TGTGCCAGCAGCTTAGCGTCAGGACAGACTTACGAGCAGTACTTC
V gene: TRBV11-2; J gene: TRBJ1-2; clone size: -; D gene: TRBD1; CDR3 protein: CASSFGSSGQVYGYTF; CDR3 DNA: TGTGCCAGCAGCTTTGGATCTTCTGGACAGGTCTATGGCTACACCTTC
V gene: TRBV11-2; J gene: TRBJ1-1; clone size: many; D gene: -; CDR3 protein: CATTGGTEAFF; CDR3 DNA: TGTGCCACAACCGGGGGGACTGAAGCTTTCTTT
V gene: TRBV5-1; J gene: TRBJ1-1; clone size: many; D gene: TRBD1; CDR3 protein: CASSGEGGFTEAFF; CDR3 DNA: TGCGCCAGCAGTGGTGAAGGGGGCTTCACTGAAGCTTTCTTT
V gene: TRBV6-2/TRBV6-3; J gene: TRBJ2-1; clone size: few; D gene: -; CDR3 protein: CASSSVGSITGSDEQFF; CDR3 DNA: TGTGCCAGCAGTTCAGTAGGGTCCATAACAGGGAGCGATGAGCAGTTCTTC
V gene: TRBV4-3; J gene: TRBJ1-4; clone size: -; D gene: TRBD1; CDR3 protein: CASSQDWVRGPVGLFF; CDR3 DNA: TGCGCCAGCAGCCAAGATTGGGTCAGGGGGCCTGTTGGACTGTTTTTT
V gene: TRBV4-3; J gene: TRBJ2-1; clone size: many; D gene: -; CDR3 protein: CASSQDARRGSYNEQFF; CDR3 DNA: TGCGCCAGCAGCCAAGATGCCCGAAGGGGAAGCTACAATGAGCAGTTCTTC
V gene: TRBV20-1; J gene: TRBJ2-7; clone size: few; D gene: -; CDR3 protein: CSATEIGGPYEQYF; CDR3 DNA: TGCAGTGCTACAGAGATTGGCGGCCCCTACGAGCAGTACTTC
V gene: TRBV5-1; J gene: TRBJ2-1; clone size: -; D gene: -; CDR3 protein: CASSPNPRPNEYNEQFF; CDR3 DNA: TGCGCCAGCAGCCCTAATCCGCGACCGAACGAGTACAATGAGCAGTTCTTC
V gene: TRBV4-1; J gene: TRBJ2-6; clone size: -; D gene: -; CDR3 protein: CASSTMGGVFGANVLTF; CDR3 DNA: TGCGCCAGCAGCACGATGGGGGGAGTTTTTGGGGCCAACGTCCTGACTTTC
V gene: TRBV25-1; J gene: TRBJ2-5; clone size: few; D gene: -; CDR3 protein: CASSFVVGETQYF; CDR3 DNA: TGTGCCAGCAGTTTCGTAGTGGGAGAGACCCAGTACTTC
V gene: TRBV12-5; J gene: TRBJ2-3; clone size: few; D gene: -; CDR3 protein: CASAWGAETTTDTQYF; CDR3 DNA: TGTGCTAGCGCCTGGGGGGCCGAAACCACCACAGATACGCAGTATTTT
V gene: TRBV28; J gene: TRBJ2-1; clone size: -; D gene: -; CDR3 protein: CASSSWPGSNEQFF; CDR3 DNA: TGTGCCAGCAGTTCTTGGCCGGGATCCAATGAGCAGTTCTTC
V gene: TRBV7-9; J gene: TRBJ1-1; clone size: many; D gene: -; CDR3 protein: CASSLGGITEAFF; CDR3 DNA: TGTGCCAGCAGCTTAGGGGGGATCACTGAAGCTTTCTTT
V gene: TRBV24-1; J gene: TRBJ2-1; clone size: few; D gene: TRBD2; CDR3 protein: CATSPGLAGNEQFF; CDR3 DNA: TGTGCCACCAGTCCAGGACTAGCTGGGAATGAGCAGTTCTTC
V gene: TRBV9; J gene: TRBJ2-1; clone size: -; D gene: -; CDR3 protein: CASSAGLLDEQFF; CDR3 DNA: TGTGCCAGCAGCGCGGGACTTCTAGATGAGCAGTTCTTC
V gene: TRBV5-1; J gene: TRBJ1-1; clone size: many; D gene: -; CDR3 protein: CASSLDLMNTEAFF; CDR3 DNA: TGCGCCAGCAGCTTGGACCTTATGAACACTGAAGCTTTCTTT
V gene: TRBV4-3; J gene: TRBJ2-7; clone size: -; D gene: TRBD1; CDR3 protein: CASSQSGTGTYEQYF; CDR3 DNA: TGCGCCAGCAGCCAATCCGGGACAGGGACCTACGAGCAGTACTTC
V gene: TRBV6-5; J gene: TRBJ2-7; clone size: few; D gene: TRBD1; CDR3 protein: CASSLGQGASYEQYF; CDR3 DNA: TGTGCCAGCAGCCTGGGACAGGGGGCGTCCTACGAGCAGTACTTC
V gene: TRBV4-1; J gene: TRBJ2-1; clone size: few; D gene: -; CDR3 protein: CASSQAGALNEQFF; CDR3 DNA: TGCGCCAGCAGCCAAGCGGGAGCCCTCAATGAGCAGTTCTTC
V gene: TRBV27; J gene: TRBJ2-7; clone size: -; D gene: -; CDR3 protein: CASSPGLYYEQYF; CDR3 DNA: TGTGCCAGCAGTCCGGGACTTTACTACGAGCAGTACTTC
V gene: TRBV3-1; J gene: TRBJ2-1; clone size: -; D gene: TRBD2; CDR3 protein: CASSSGTRTYNEQFF; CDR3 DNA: TGTGCCAGCAGCTCCGGGACTAGAACCTACAATGAGCAGTTCTTC
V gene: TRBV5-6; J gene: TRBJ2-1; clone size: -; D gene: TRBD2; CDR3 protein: CASSFGTSVYNEQFF; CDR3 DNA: TGTGCCAGCAGCTTCGGCACTAGCGTCTACAATGAGCAGTTCTTC
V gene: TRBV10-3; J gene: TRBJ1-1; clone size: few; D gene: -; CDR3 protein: CATIGGDGTEAFF; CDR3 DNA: TGTGCCACAATAGGGGGAGATGGGACTGAAGCTTTCTTT